This T cell receptor (beta chain) was sequenced for a study of T cells expressing NK-cell markers. Study context: It was from sorted CD3+CD56+NKG2C+, CD3+CD56+NKG2C- and CD3+CD56-NKG2C+ T cells that TCR beta repertoires came.

About this clonotype itself: Its antigen is currently unknown.

General study results and limits: Each of roughly six donors carried dominant NKG2C+ clonotypes accounting for about 1.0-8% of CD8+ T cells.

CDR3 length: 12 residues. The germline CDR1 and CDR2 sequences are ENHRY and SYGVKD. TCRdb derives one entry per CDR3 protein from the 5' RACE reads, leaving out DNA. The ten top clones account for roughly 5.5%, within a sample of roughly 380,000 distinct CDR3 sequences. The clonotype was recovered from a man aged 18-69 years in good health. V gene TRBV10-3 combines with J gene TRBJ2-5; TCRdb names TRBD1, which stays unverified in the absence of DNA. What was sequenced was blood T cells: a sorted CD56 or NKG2C T cell subset, CD4+ or CD8+ T cells, or bulk PBMC T cells (not recorded which). The CDR3 reads CAISDRGETQYF.